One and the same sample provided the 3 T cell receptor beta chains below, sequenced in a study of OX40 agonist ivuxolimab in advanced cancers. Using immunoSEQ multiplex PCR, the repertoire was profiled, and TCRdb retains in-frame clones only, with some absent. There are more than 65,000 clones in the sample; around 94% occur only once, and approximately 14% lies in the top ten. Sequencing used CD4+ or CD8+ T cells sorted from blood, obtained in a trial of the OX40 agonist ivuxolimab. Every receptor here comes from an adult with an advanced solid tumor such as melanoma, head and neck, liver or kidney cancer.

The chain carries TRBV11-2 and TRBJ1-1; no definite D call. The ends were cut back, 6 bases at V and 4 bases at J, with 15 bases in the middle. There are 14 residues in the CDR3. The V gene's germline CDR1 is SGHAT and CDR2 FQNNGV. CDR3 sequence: CASRIRSDGTEAFF. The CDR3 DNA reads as TGTGCCAGCAGGATACGATCGGATGGCACTGAAGCTTTCTTT.

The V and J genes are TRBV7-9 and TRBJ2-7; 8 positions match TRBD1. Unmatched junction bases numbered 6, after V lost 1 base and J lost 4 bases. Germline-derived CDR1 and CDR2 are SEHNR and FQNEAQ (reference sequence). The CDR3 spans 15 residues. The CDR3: CASSLVGQGGYEQYF. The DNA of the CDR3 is TGTGCCAGCAGCTTAGTTGGACAGGGCGGGTACGAGCAGTACTTC.

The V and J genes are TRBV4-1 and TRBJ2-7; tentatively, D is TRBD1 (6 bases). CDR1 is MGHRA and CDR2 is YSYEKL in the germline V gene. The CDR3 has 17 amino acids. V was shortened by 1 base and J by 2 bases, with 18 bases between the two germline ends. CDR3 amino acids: CASSQGPETQGTYEQYF. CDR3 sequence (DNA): TGCGCCAGCAGCCAAGGGCCGGAGACCCAGGGGACCTACGAGCAGTACTTC.